Sequencing of this T cell receptor beta chain was carried out in a study of blood T cell repertoires in COVID-19. Participant reports of clinical history set cohort assignment. Germline trimming cut 0 bases from V and 8 bases from J; bases unmatched to any gene: 3. CDR3 size: 14 residues. Germline V CDR1 and CDR2: SNHLY, FYNNEI. Libraries were prepared by immunoSEQ multiplex PCR; TCRdb keeps only in-frame clonotypes and omits some of them. The profile shows 150,000 to 200,000 clones, 76% of them singletons. The sequencing input was PBMCs or T cells enriched from blood (not recorded which). The TCR comes from a woman aged 45-59 years with acute COVID-19. This chain connects TRBV2 to TRBJ1-4; 7 bases are a match to TRBD1. The CDR3 reads CASSEAGTVEKLFF. CDR3 in DNA: TGTGCCAGCAGTGAAGCGGGGACAGTCGAAAAACTGTTTTTT.